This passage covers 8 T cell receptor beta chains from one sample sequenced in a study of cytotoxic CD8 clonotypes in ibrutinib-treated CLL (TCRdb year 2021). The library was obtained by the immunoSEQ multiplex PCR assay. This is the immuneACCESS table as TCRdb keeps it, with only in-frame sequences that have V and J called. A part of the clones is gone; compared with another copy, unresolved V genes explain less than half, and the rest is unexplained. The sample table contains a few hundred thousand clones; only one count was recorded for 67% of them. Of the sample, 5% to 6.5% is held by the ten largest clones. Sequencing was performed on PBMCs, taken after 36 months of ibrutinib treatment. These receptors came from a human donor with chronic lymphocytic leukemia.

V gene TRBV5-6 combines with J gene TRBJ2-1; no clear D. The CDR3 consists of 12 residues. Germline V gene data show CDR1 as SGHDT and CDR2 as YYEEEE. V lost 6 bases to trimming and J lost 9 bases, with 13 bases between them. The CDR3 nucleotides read TGTGCCAGCACCCCCCGGTGGGGTGAGCAGTTCTTC. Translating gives CASTPRWGEQFF.

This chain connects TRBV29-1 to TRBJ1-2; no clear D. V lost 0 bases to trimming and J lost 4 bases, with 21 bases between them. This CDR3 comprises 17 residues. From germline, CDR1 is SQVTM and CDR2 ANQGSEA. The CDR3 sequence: CSVEDPTLARRRYGYTF. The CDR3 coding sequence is TGCAGCGTTGAAGATCCGACATTGGCCCGACGGCGCTATGGCTACACCTTC. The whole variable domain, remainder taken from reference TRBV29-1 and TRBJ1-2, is SAVISQKPSRDICQRGTSLTIQCQVDSQVTMMFWYRQQPGQSLTLIATANQGSEATYESGFVIDKFPISRPNLTFSTLTVSNMSPEDSSIYLCSVEDPTLARRRYGYTFGSGTRLTVV.

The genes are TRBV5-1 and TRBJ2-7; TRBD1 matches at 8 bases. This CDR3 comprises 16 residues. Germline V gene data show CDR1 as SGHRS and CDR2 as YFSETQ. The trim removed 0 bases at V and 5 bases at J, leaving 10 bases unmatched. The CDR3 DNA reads TGCGCCAGCAGCTTGGCCCCCGGGACAGGAAGAAACGAGCAGTACTTC. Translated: CASSLAPGTGRNEQYF.

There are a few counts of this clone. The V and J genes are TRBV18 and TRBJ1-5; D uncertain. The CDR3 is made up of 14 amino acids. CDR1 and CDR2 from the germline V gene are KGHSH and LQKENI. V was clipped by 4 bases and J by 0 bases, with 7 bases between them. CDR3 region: CASSQRNSNQPQHF. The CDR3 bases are TGTGCCAGCTCACAGAGAAATAGCAATCAGCCCCAGCATTTT.

The CDR3 region has the DNA TGTGCCAGCAGCCCAGGACCGGGGTGGGAGACCCAGTACTTC. Amino acids: CASSPGPGWETQYF. The V call is TRBV9, the J call TRBJ2-5; possibly TRBD2 for D (5 bases). CDR1 is SGDLS, CDR2 YYNGEE, per germline. V shed 4 bases and J shed 5 bases, with 15 bases lying between them. This CDR3 spans 14 amino acids.

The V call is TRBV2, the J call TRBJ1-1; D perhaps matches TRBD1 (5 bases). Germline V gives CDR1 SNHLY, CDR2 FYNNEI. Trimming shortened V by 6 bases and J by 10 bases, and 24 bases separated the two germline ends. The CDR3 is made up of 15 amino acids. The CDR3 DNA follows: TGTGCCAGCAGGGATCAGGGCCTGCGAGTCTCGGCAGCTTTCTTT. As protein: CASRDQGLRVSAAFF.

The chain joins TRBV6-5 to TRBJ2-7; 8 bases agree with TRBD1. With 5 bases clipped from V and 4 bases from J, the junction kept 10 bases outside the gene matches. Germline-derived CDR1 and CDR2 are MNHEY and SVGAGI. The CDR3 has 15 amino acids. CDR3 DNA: TGTGCCAGCAGTGCGGCGACAGGGGCGTCTTACGAGCAGTACTTC. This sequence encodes CASSAATGASYEQYF.

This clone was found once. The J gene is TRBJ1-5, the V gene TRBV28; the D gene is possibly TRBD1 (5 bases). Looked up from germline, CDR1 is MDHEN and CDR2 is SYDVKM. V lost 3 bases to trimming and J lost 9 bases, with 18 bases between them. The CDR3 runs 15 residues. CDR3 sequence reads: CASSFFAGTWLPQHF. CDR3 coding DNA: TGTGCCAGCAGTTTTTTCGCAGGGACCTGGTTGCCCCAGCATTTT.